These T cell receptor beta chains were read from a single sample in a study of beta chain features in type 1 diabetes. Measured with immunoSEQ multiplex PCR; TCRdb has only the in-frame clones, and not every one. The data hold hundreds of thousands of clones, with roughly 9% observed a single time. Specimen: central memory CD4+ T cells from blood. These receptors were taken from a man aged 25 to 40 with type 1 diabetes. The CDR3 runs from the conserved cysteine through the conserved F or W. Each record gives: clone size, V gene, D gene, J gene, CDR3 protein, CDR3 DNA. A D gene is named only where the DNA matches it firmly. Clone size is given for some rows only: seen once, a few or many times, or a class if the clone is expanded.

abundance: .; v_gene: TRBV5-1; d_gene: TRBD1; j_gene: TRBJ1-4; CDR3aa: CASSLEAGTGGFGKLFF; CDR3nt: TGCGCCAGCAGCTTGGAAGCCGGGACAGGCGGTTTTGGGAAACTGTTTTTT
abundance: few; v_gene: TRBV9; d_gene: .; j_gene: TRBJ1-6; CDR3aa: CASSVDPDNSPLHF; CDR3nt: TGTGCCAGCAGCGTAGATCCGGATAATTCACCCCTCCACTTT
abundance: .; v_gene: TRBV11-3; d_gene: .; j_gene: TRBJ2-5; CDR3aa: CASSLDTGPQETQYF; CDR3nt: TGTGCCAGCAGCTTAGATACAGGGCCGCAAGAGACCCAGTACTTC
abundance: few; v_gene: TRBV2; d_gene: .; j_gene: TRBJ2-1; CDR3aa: CASSAMLDDNEQFF; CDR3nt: TGTGCCAGCAGTGCTATGTTAGACGACAATGAGCAGTTCTTC
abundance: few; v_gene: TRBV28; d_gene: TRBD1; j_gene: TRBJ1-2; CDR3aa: CASSPATGGSGYTF; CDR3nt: TGTGCCAGCAGCCCAGCGACAGGGGGCTCTGGCTACACCTTC
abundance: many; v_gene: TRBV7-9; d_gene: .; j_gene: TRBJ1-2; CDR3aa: CASTFTGEGYTF; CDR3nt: TGTGCCAGCACCTTTACAGGAGAGGGCTACACCTTC
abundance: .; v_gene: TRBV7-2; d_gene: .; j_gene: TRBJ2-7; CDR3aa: CASSFHYEQYF; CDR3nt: TGTGCCAGCAGCTTTCACTACGAGCAGTACTTC
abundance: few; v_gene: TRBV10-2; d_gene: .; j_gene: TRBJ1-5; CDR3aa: CASSDQNQPQHF; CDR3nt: TGCGCCAGCAGTGATCAGAATCAGCCCCAGCATTTT
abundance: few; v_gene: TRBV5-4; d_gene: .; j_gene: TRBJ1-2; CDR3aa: CASSLAGSPYPNYGYTF; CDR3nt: TGTGCCAGCAGCTTGGCAGGGTCTCCTTACCCTAACTATGGCTACACCTTC
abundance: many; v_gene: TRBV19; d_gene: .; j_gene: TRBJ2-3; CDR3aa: CASSSGTLTDTQYF; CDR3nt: TGTGCCAGTAGTTCGGGGACGCTCACAGATACGCAGTATTTT
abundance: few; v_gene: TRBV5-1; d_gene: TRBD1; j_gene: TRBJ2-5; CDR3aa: CASSGWTGQETQYF; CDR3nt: TGCGCCAGCAGCGGGTGGACAGGCCAAGAGACCCAGTACTTC
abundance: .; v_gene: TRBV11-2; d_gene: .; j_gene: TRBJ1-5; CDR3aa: CASSPTTASNQPQHF; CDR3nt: TGTGCCAGCAGCCCCACGACCGCGTCCAATCAGCCCCAGCATTTT
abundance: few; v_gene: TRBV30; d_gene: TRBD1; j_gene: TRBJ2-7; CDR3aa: CAWSRDSYEQYF; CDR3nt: TGTGCCTGGAGTCGGGACAGCTACGAGCAGTACTTC
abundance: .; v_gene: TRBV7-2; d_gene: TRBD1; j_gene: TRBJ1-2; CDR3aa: CASSLQTGALGYTF; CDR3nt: TGTGCCAGCAGCTTACAGACAGGGGCCTTGGGCTACACCTTC
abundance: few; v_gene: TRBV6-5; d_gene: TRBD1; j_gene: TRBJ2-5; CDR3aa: CASSYSRGETQYF; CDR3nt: TGTGCCAGCAGTTATTCCAGGGGGGAGACCCAGTACTTC
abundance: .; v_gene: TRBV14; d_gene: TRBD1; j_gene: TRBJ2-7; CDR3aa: CASSLDRGLYEQYF; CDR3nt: TGTGCCAGCAGCCTAGACAGGGGGCTTTACGAGCAGTACTTC
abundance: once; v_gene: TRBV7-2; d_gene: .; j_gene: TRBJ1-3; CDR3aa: CASSTTGGNTIYF; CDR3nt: TGTGCCAGCAGCACGACAGGTGGAAACACCATATATTTT
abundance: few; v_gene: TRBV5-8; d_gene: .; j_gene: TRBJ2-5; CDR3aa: CASSLEGARTIQETQYF; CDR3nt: TGTGCCAGCAGCTTGGAAGGCGCTAGAACTATACAAGAGACCCAGTACTTC
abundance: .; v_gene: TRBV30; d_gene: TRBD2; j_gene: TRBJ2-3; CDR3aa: CAWTRLAPDTQYF; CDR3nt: TGTGCCTGGACCCGACTAGCGCCAGATACGCAGTATTTT
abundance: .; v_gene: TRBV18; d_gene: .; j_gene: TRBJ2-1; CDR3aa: CASSKRQVHEQFF; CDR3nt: TGTGCCAGCTCAAAGAGACAGGTCCATGAGCAGTTCTTC
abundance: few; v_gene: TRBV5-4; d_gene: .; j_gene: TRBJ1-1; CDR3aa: CASSLVPLSAFF; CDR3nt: TGTGCCAGCAGCTTGGTGCCCCTATCGGCTTTCTTT
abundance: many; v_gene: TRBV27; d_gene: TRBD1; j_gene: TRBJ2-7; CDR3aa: CASSTAQGATGEQYF; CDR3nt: TGTGCCAGCAGTACGGCGCAGGGGGCTACGGGGGAGCAGTACTTC
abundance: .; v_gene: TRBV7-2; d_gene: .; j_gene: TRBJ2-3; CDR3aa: CASRLASDTQYF; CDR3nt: TGTGCCAGCAGACTGGCCAGCGATACGCAGTATTTT
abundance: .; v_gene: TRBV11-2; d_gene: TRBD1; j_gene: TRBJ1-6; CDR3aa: CASNGQANSPLHF; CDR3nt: TGTGCCAGCAACGGACAGGCTAATTCACCCCTCCACTTT
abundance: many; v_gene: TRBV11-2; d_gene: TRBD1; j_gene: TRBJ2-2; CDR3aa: CASSFVDRVSGELFF; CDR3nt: TGTGCCAGCAGCTTCGTAGACAGGGTCTCCGGGGAGCTGTTTTTT
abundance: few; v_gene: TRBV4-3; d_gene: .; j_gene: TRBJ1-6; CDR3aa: CASSRLFPSSYNSPLHF; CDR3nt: TGCGCCAGCAGCCGCTTGTTCCCGAGCTCCTATAATTCACCCCTCCACTTT
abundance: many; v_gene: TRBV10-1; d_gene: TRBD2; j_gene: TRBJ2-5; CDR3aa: CASSDGTSGGQETQYF; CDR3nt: TGCGCCAGCAGTGATGGTACTAGCGGGGGCCAAGAGACCCAGTACTTC